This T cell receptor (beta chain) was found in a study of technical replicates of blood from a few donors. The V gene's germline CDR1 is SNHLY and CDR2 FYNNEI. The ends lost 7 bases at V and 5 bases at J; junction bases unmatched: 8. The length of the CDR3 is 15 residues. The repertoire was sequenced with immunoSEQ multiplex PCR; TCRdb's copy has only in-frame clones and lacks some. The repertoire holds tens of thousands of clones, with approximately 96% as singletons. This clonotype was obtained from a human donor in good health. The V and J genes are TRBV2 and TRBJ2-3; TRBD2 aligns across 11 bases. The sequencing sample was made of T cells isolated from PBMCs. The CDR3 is CASNYLAGGQDTQYF. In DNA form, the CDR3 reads TGTGCCAGCAACTATTTAGCGGGGGGGCAAGATACGCAGTATTTT.